Presented here are 9 T cell receptor beta chains from one specimen sequenced in a study of human T cells and chemical hapten exposure. TCRdb reprocessed the RACE reads via MiXCR and lists one record per CDR3 protein. The sample has around 100,000 distinct CDR3 sequences, 11% seen once; the top ten hold roughly 3.1%. Time point here: patch test 2, 6 weeks after DPC sensitization. Treatment in this sample: therapeutic diphenylcyclopropenone sensitization with weekly scalp DPC. Specimen: whole blood, collected in connection with sensitization to the hapten diphenylcyclopropenone (DPC). The receptor set was obtained from a middle-aged woman with alopecia areata. Some clones in this sample may be carry-over from other donors' samples.

This clonotype was seen repeatedly, ten times or more. The chain has TRBV12-3 or TRBV12-4 and TRBJ1-5; no firm D call. The ends were cut back, 2 bases at V and 0 bases at J, with 8 bases in the middle. The length of the CDR3 is 15 residues. DNA of the CDR3: TGTGCCAGCAGTTTATCGGCTGATAGCAATCAGCCCCAGCATTTT. This sequence encodes CASSLSADSNQPQHF.

This clonotype was seen a handful of times. The chain carries TRBV7-8 and TRBJ2-6, with 7 positions matching TRBD2. Trimming cost V 3 bases and J 2 bases; bases outside gene matches: 4. The CDR3 sequence is 16 residues long. Germline V gene lookup returns CDR1 SGHVS and CDR2 FQNEAQ. The CDR3 loop is CASSLAAGAGANVLTF. The CDR3 nucleotides read TGTGCCAGCAGCTTGGCTGCGGGAGCTGGGGCCAACGTCCTGACTTTC.

This clonotype came up many times. The rearrangement links TRBV6-5 to TRBJ1-5; D may be TRBD1 (6 bases). Germline CDR1 MNHEY, CDR2 SVGAGI. CDR3 length equals 15 residues. The V end lost 9 bases, the J end lost 2 bases, and 17 bases lay between the germline ends. In nucleotides, the CDR3 is TGTGCCAGTAGGGGGGTGGGTGGCGGCAATCAGCCCCAGCATTTT. Encoded protein: CASRGVGGGNQPQHF.

This chain uses TRBV30 with TRBJ1-5; D ambiguous. This CDR3 has 14 amino acids. Trimming took 0 bases from V and 4 from J, leaving 10 bases between them. In germline, CDR1 is GTSNPN, CDR2 SVGIG (reference sequence). The CDR3 reads CAWSVGHGNQPQHF. For the CDR3, the DNA is TGTGCCTGGAGTGTAGGTCACGGAAATCAGCCCCAGCATTTT.

This clonotype has just a few counts. This sequence joins TRBV7-2 and TRBJ2-2, with 8 bases that match TRBD1. CDR1 and CDR2 from the germline V gene are SGHTA and FQGNSA. V lost 6 bases, J lost 8 bases, and 5 bases stayed unmatched. This CDR3 comprises 13 residues. The CDR3 DNA reads TGTGCCAGCAGGGACAGGGAACATGGGGAGCTGTTTTTT. Amino acids: CASRDREHGELFF.

Ten or more counts support this clonotype. The chain recombines TRBV6-2 or TRBV6-3 with TRBJ2-1, with D tentatively TRBD2 (6 bases). This CDR3 is 14 amino acids long. In germline, CDR1 is MNHEY, CDR2 SVGEGT. Trimming pared 6 bases from V and 4 bases from J, leaving 13 bases between. CDR3 bases: TGTGCCAGCAGAGAGGTGCGGGATTACAATGAGCAGTTCTTC. This sequence encodes CASREVRDYNEQFF.

This clonotype was seen a few times. V is TRBV2 and J is TRBJ2-3, with D possibly matching TRBD1 (5 bases). The CDR3 sequence is 16 residues long. V was clipped by 2 bases and J by 0 bases, with 12 bases between them. Germline-derived CDR1 and CDR2 are SNHLY and FYNNEI. CDR3 amino acids: CASSERTSHSTDTQYF. Written as DNA, the CDR3 is TGTGCCAGCAGTGAACGGACATCCCACAGCACAGATACGCAGTATTTT.

This clonotype was seen a handful of times. The rearrangement links TRBV3-1 to TRBJ2-3, with 8 positions matching TRBD2. Germline-derived CDR1 and CDR2 are LGHDT and YNNKEL (reference sequence). Losses at the gene ends were 1 base for V and 2 bases for J; bases not matched to a gene: 2. The CDR3 runs to 15 residues. CDR3 sequence: CASSQGSGVTDTQYF. CDR3 coding DNA: TGTGCCAGCAGCCAAGGTAGCGGGGTCACAGATACGCAGTATTTT.

In its sample, this clonotype was seen a few times. The chain joins TRBV6-2 or TRBV6-3 to TRBJ1-1; 7 bases map to TRBD1. The CDR3 runs 17 residues. CDR1 is MNHEY and CDR2 is SVGEGT in the germline V gene. Trimming cost V 5 bases and J 4 bases; bases outside gene matches: 16. CDR3 protein: CASSPLRTGGGGTEAFF. The CDR3 bases are TGTGCCAGCAGTCCCCTTCGGACAGGTGGAGGCGGCACTGAAGCTTTCTTT.